This T cell receptor beta chain was captured in a study of cytomegalovirus exposure and HLA in healthy donors. Findings and caveats of the study: Previously analyzed data showed that most TCR beta V segments were productive at a frequency of about 87% or about 30%.

Everyone who donated was a healthy bone marrow donor. Primers for the PCR totalled 60 Vbeta and 13 Jbeta. Per the original data handling: Later, tens of millions of unique TCR beta chains were counted in an analysis, and about 10 million of them were shared. TCRdb's copy holds only in-frame clones and misses some; the assay was immunoSEQ multiplex PCR. The V and J calls and clone size were taken over from that table, and D and trimming were inferred from the DNA. The data contain about 98,000 clones, around 67% of them singletons. Germline values: CDR1 MNHNS, CDR2 SASEGT. Trimming took 6 bases from V and 11 from J; bases not matched to a gene: 13. The CDR3 loop spans 15 amino acids. This clone showed up just a few times. Antigen specificity is unknown.

The V gene is TRBV6-1, the J gene TRBJ2-2; TRBD2 matches 9 bases. The receptor was isolated from a man aged 45-60 years in good health and CMV-seronegative. Material for sequencing was PBMCs. Here the CDR3 reads CASRTSSAGGRELFF. CDR3 sequence (DNA): TGTGCCAGCAGGACCTCTTCCGCGGGAGGGCGTGAGCTGTTTTTT.